This is a list of T cell receptor beta chains from one sample in a study of human T cells and chemical hapten exposure. TCRdb reanalysed the RACE reads using MiXCR and keeps one entry per CDR3 protein. Of 65,000 to 100,000 distinct CDR3 sequences in the sample, approximately 7% were seen once. Sequenced here: whole blood, sampled in connection with sensitization to the hapten diphenylcyclopropenone (DPC). The receptors come from a woman aged 30 to 39 with alopecia areata. Some clones in this sample may be carry-over from other donors' samples. The CDR3 runs from the conserved cysteine through the conserved F or W. A D gene is named only where the DNA matches it firmly. A clone size is listed for some rows: how often the clone was seen (once, few, many), or a class if it is expanded.

cdr3_nt cdr3_aa v_call clone_size j_call d_call
TGTGCCAGCAGTTACTCGGACAGACGGCCTAGCAATGAGCAGTTCTTC CASSYSDRRPSNEQFF TRBV6-5 many TRBJ2-1 NA
TGCGCCAGCAGCTTGAGGAGGATGGATGGCTACACCTTC CASSLRRMDGYTF TRBV5-1 few TRBJ1-2 NA
TGTGCCACCAGCAGAGATTGGCGAACTCAACCGGGACAGGGGGTCGATGGCTACACCTTC CATSRDWRTQPGQGVDGYTF TRBV15 many TRBJ1-2 TRBD1
TGTGCCAGCAGTCAGACAGGGGCCTCTGGAAACACCATATATTTT CASSQTGASGNTIYF TRBV6-6 few TRBJ1-3 TRBD1
TGCGCCAGCAGCATGGGACAAAGCAATCAGCCCCAGCATTTT CASSMGQSNQPQHF TRBV5-1 many TRBJ1-5 NA
TGTGCCAGCAAGCAGGGATTTTTCCAGTACAATGAGCAGTTCTTC CASKQGFFQYNEQFF TRBV2 many TRBJ2-1 NA
TGCAGCGTTAAGACCCGGGGGGGCCAAGAGACCCAGTACTTC CSVKTRGGQETQYF TRBV29-1 many TRBJ2-5 TRBD2
TGTGCCTGGAGCGGACAGGTCTCCGCACCCCTCCACTTT CAWSGQVSAPLHF TRBV30 few TRBJ1-6 TRBD1
TGTGCCAGCAGCTTGCGGGGAACAGGCCGCGCAGGGGCCAACGTCCTGACTTTC CASSLRGTGRAGANVLTF TRBV5-5 many TRBJ2-6 NA
TGCAGTGCTAGAATTTATGAGGGAACCGAAAAACTGTTTTTT CSARIYEGTEKLFF TRBV20-1 NA TRBJ1-4 NA
TGTGCCAGCCGAAACAGGGGAGGTCTGGGAGAGACCCAGTACTTC CASRNRGGLGETQYF TRBV5-4 many TRBJ2-5 NA
TGTGCCGCTCCGAACGGGGGAACTGAAGCTTTCTTT CAAPNGGTEAFF TRBV5-8 many TRBJ1-1 NA
TGTGCCAGCAGTTTAACGGTAGATACGCAGTATTTT CASSLTVDTQYF TRBV12-3/TRBV12-4 NA TRBJ2-3 NA
TGTGCTAGCAGCTTACGGGGGGCCGATACGCAGTATTTT CASSLRGADTQYF TRBV7-7 many TRBJ2-3 NA
TGTGCCAGCTCGGGGCTGTACCTTAACACCGGGGAGCTGTTTTTT CASSGLYLNTGELFF TRBV2 NA TRBJ2-2 NA
TGTGCCAGCAGTTGGTCCCGAGGGGACAATCAGCCCCAGCATTTT CASSWSRGDNQPQHF TRBV2 few TRBJ1-5 NA